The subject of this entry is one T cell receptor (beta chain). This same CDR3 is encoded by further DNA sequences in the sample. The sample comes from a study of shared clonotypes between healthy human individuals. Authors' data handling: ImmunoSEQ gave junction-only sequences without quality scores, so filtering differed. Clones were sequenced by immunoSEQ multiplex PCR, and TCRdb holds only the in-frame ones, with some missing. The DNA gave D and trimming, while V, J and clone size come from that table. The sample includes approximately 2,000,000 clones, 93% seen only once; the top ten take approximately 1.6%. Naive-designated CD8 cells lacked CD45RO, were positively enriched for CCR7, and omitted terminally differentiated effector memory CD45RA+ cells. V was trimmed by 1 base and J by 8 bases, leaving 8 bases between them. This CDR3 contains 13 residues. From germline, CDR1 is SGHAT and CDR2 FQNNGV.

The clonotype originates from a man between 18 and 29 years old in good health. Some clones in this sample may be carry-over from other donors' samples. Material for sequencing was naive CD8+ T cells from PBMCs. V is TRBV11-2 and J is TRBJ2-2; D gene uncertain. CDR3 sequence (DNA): TGTGCCAGCAGCTTAGGGGTTCCGGGGGAGCTGTTTTTT. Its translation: CASSLGVPGELFF. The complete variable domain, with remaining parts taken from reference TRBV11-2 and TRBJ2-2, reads EAGVAQSPRYKIIEKRQSVAFWCNPISGHATLYWYQQILGQGPKLLIQFQNNGVVDDSQLPKDRFSAERLKGVDSTLKIQPAKLEDSAVYLCASSLGVPGELFFGEGSRLTVL.